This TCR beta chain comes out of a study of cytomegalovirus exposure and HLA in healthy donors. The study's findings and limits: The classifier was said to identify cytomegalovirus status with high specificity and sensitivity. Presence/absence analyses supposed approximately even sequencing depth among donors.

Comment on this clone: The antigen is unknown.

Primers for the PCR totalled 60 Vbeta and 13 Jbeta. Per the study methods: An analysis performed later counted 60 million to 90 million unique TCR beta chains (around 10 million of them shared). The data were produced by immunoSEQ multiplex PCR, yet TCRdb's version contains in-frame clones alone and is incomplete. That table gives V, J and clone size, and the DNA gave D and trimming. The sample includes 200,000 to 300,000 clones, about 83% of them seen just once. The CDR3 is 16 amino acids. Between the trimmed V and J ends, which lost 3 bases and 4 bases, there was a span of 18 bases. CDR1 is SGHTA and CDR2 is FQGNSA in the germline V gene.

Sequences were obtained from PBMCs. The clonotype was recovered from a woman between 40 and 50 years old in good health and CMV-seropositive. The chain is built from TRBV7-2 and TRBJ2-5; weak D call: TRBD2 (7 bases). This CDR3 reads CASSFEGGDRAETQYF. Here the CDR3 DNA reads TGTGCCAGCAGCTTTGAGGGGGGGGATAGGGCAGAGACCCAGTACTTC. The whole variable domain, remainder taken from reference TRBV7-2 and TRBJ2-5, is GAGVSQSPSNKVTEKGKDVELRCDPISGHTALYWYRQSLGQGLEFLIYFQGNSAPDKSGLPSDRFSAERTGGSVSTLTIQRTQQEDSAVYLCASSFEGGDRAETQYFGPGTRLLVL.